Listed below are T cell receptor beta chains from one sample, sequenced in a study of identical twins. TCRdb reprocessed the 5' RACE reads via MiXCR and lists one record per CDR3 protein. Of roughly 200,000 distinct CDR3 sequences in the sample, 6.5% to 8.5% were seen once. The data also belong to a second study, concerning yellow fever vaccine responses in identical twins.

Sequencing input: memory (CD45RO+) T cells sorted from blood. Receptor source: a woman between 18 and 30 years old in good health. CDR3s include the opening cysteine and the closing phenylalanine or tryptophan. Each record gives: J gene, D gene, V gene, clone size, CDR3 protein, CDR3 DNA. A D gene is named only where the DNA matches it firmly. A row's size may be missing; if present it is once, few, many or a size class.

>TRBJ1-2|TRBD1|TRBV28|-
CGWGRGSYGYTF
TGTGGGTGGGGCAGGGGGTCCTATGGCTACACCTTC
>TRBJ1-2|-|TRBV29-1|many
CSVYLQGPGYTF
TGCAGCGTTTATCTCCAGGGACCTGGCTACACCTTC
>TRBJ1-3|-|TRBV5-1|-
CASSLDGNTIYF
TGCGCCAGCAGCTTGGATGGAAACACCATATATTTT
>TRBJ1-5|-|TRBV6-1|few
CASSELQEGQPQHF
TGTGCCAGCAGTGAACTTCAGGAAGGGCAGCCCCAGCATTTT
>TRBJ2-1|TRBD1|TRBV11-1|-
CASSSRDRVSWEQFF
TGTGCCAGCAGCTCCCGGGACAGGGTAAGCTGGGAGCAGTTCTTC
>TRBJ1-5|TRBD1|TRBV10-3|few
CAIRDGTGLNQPQHF
TGTGCCATCAGGGACGGGACAGGGTTAAATCAGCCCCAGCATTTT
>TRBJ2-3|-|TRBV20-1|few
CSARDPGRLGTDTQYF
TGCAGTGCTAGGGATCCCGGCAGGTTGGGCACAGATACGCAGTATTTT
>TRBJ2-1|-|TRBV24-1|many
CATSNRGGAYNEQFF
TGTGCCACCAGTAATCGTGGTGGCGCCTACAATGAGCAGTTCTTC
>TRBJ1-3|-|TRBV5-6|few
CASSMGSGNTIYF
TGTGCCAGCAGTATGGGCTCTGGAAACACCATATATTTT
>TRBJ2-1|TRBD1|TRBV12-5|-
CASGLVLGTGMYEQFF
TGTGCTAGTGGTTTGGTCCTCGGGACAGGGATGTACGAGCAGTTCTTC
>TRBJ1-5|TRBD1|TRBV7-2|many
CASSLRGEQPQHF
TGTGCCAGCAGCCTCAGGGGGGAGCAGCCCCAGCATTTT
>TRBJ2-4|-|TRBV6-2/TRBV6-3|few
CASSYSREINIQYF
TGTGCCAGCAGTTACTCTAGGGAGATAAACATTCAGTACTTC
>TRBJ2-1|TRBD2|TRBV5-1|many
CASSFSGGYEQFF
TGCGCCAGCAGCTTTTCGGGGGGGTATGAGCAGTTCTTC